This is a list of T cell receptor beta chains from one sample in a study of Graves' ophthalmopathy and Graves' hyperthyroidism. TCRdb reprocessed the multiplex PCR reads with MiXCR, giving one entry per CDR3 protein. The table includes 300,000 to 400,000 distinct CDR3 sequences, roughly 17% detected once. What was sequenced was peripheral blood. The origin of the receptors is an adult woman with stable Graves' hyperthyroidism. Each CDR3 is given with its conserved first and last residue. The order of the fields is clone size, J gene, V gene, D gene, CDR3 protein, CDR3 DNA. A D gene is named only where the DNA matches it firmly. Size values are once, few and many counts, or a class for expanded clones, and some rows have none.

clone_size: many; j_call: TRBJ1-5; v_call: TRBV2; d_call: -; cdr3_aa: CASSERRTNQPQHF; cdr3_nt: TGTGCCAGCAGTGAGAGACGTACCAATCAGCCCCAGCATTTT
clone_size: -; j_call: TRBJ1-5; v_call: TRBV6-1; d_call: -; cdr3_aa: CASSEYVVLTDNQPQHF; cdr3_nt: TGTGCCAGCAGTGAATACGTTGTTTTGACAGACAATCAGCCCCAGCATTTT
clone_size: many; j_call: TRBJ2-7; v_call: TRBV6-2/TRBV6-3; d_call: -; cdr3_aa: CASSYDLLSSYEQYF; cdr3_nt: TGTGCCAGCAGTTACGACCTATTAAGCTCCTACGAGCAGTACTTC
clone_size: -; j_call: TRBJ1-6; v_call: TRBV7-6; d_call: TRBD1; cdr3_aa: CASSPGTVSPLHF; cdr3_nt: TGTGCCAGCAGCCCCGGGACAGTTTCACCCCTCCACTTT
clone_size: -; j_call: TRBJ1-1; v_call: TRBV5-1; d_call: -; cdr3_aa: CASSLGEGAEAFF; cdr3_nt: TGCGCCAGCAGCCTCGGCGAAGGTGCTGAAGCTTTCTTT
clone_size: many; j_call: TRBJ2-7; v_call: TRBV29-1; d_call: TRBD2; cdr3_aa: CSVAASGIYEQYF; cdr3_nt: TGCAGCGTTGCGGCTAGCGGGATCTACGAGCAGTACTTC
clone_size: many; j_call: TRBJ1-1; v_call: TRBV6-2/TRBV6-3; d_call: -; cdr3_aa: CASSYFGGAFF; cdr3_nt: TGTGCCAGCAGTTATTTCGGTGGAGCTTTCTTT
clone_size: many; j_call: TRBJ2-5; v_call: TRBV7-2; d_call: -; cdr3_aa: CASSLDPGEETQYF; cdr3_nt: TGTGCCAGCAGCTTAGACCCGGGAGAAGAGACCCAGTACTTC
clone_size: many; j_call: TRBJ1-1; v_call: TRBV5-1; d_call: -; cdr3_aa: CASSLFGTEAFF; cdr3_nt: TGCGCCAGCAGCTTATTCGGCACTGAAGCTTTCTTT
clone_size: many; j_call: TRBJ1-2; v_call: TRBV25-1; d_call: -; cdr3_aa: CASSWGTADGYTF; cdr3_nt: TGTGCCAGCAGTTGGGGGACGGCTGACGGCTACACCTTC
clone_size: many; j_call: TRBJ2-2; v_call: TRBV30; d_call: TRBD2; cdr3_aa: CAWYDLPGGSFTGELFF; cdr3_nt: TGTGCCTGGTATGACCTCCCCGGCGGGAGTTTCACCGGGGAGCTGTTTTTT
clone_size: many; j_call: TRBJ1-2; v_call: TRBV12-3/TRBV12-4; d_call: -; cdr3_aa: CASSFYAYGYTF; cdr3_nt: TGTGCCAGCAGTTTTTACGCCTATGGCTACACCTTC
clone_size: few; j_call: TRBJ1-2; v_call: TRBV4-2; d_call: -; cdr3_aa: CASSQARGNYGYTF; cdr3_nt: TGTGCCAGCAGCCAAGCCCGGGGGAACTATGGCTACACCTTC
clone_size: -; j_call: TRBJ1-2; v_call: TRBV20-1; d_call: TRBD1; cdr3_aa: CSAAGTDYGYTF; cdr3_nt: TGCAGTGCCGCGGGGACAGACTATGGCTACACCTTC
clone_size: many; j_call: TRBJ1-6; v_call: TRBV27; d_call: -; cdr3_aa: CASTTLGSGNSPLHF; cdr3_nt: TGTGCCAGCACCACTCTGGGATCGGGAAATTCACCCCTCCACTTT
clone_size: -; j_call: TRBJ1-3; v_call: TRBV6-1; d_call: -; cdr3_aa: CASSENHQGFRNTIYF; cdr3_nt: TGTGCCAGCAGTGAAAATCATCAGGGATTTAGAAACACCATATATTTT
clone_size: many; j_call: TRBJ1-1; v_call: TRBV25-1; d_call: -; cdr3_aa: CASSASTWANTEAFF; cdr3_nt: TGTGCCAGCAGTGCCTCCACTTGGGCGAACACTGAAGCTTTCTTT
clone_size: -; j_call: TRBJ1-1; v_call: TRBV19; d_call: TRBD1; cdr3_aa: CASSLGQGTDTEAFF; cdr3_nt: TGTGCCAGTAGTCTAGGACAGGGAACGGACACTGAAGCTTTCTTT
clone_size: many; j_call: TRBJ2-5; v_call: TRBV29-1; d_call: TRBD2; cdr3_aa: CSVEGIGRARETQYF; cdr3_nt: TGCAGCGTTGAAGGGATCGGGAGGGCCCGGGAGACCCAGTACTTC
clone_size: -; j_call: TRBJ2-7; v_call: TRBV19; d_call: TRBD1; cdr3_aa: CASSPKGTARSSYEQYF; cdr3_nt: TGTGCCAGTAGTCCAAAGGGGACAGCCAGAAGCTCCTACGAGCAGTACTTC
clone_size: many; j_call: TRBJ2-4; v_call: TRBV12-3/TRBV12-4; d_call: -; cdr3_aa: CASSLVGAGINIQYF; cdr3_nt: TGTGCCAGCAGTTTAGTCGGCGCAGGGATAAACATTCAGTACTTC
clone_size: many; j_call: TRBJ2-7; v_call: TRBV9; d_call: TRBD2; cdr3_aa: CASSPRLGREAEQYF; cdr3_nt: TGTGCCAGCAGCCCCCGCTTGGGGCGGGAGGCCGAGCAGTACTTC
clone_size: -; j_call: TRBJ2-7; v_call: TRBV29-1; d_call: -; cdr3_aa: CSVAVSGATYEQYF; cdr3_nt: TGCAGCGTTGCCGTCTCGGGGGCCACCTACGAGCAGTACTTC
clone_size: many; j_call: TRBJ1-2; v_call: TRBV5-1; d_call: -; cdr3_aa: CASSLAGTADPYGYTF; cdr3_nt: TGCGCCAGCAGCTTGGCCGGGACCGCGGACCCATATGGCTACACCTTC
clone_size: -; j_call: TRBJ1-1; v_call: TRBV6-1; d_call: -; cdr3_aa: CASSPARGTEAFF; cdr3_nt: TGTGCCAGCAGCCCTGCCCGGGGCACTGAAGCTTTCTTT
clone_size: -; j_call: TRBJ2-7; v_call: TRBV12-3/TRBV12-4; d_call: -; cdr3_aa: CASSLVPRQYEQYF; cdr3_nt: TGTGCCAGCAGTTTAGTGCCCCGGCAGTACGAGCAGTACTTC
clone_size: -; j_call: TRBJ2-5; v_call: TRBV7-8; d_call: -; cdr3_aa: CASSTYRGAGEGETQYF; cdr3_nt: TGTGCCAGCAGCACCTACAGGGGTGCGGGAGAAGGAGAGACCCAGTACTTC
clone_size: many; j_call: TRBJ1-3; v_call: TRBV6-1; d_call: -; cdr3_aa: CASRKGNTIYF; cdr3_nt: TGTGCCAGCAGAAAAGGAAACACCATATATTTT
clone_size: many; j_call: TRBJ1-5; v_call: TRBV10-3; d_call: -; cdr3_aa: CAISPRLSEPQHF; cdr3_nt: TGTGCCATCAGCCCCAGACTCTCTGAGCCCCAGCATTTT
clone_size: many; j_call: TRBJ2-7; v_call: TRBV28; d_call: -; cdr3_aa: CASSSGTHYEQYF; cdr3_nt: TGTGCCAGCAGTTCTGGGACTCACTACGAGCAGTACTTC
clone_size: many; j_call: TRBJ1-6; v_call: TRBV7-9; d_call: TRBD1; cdr3_aa: CASSLGQNYNSPLHF; cdr3_nt: TGTGCCAGCAGCTTGGGACAGAACTATAATTCACCCCTCCACTTT
clone_size: many; j_call: TRBJ2-7; v_call: TRBV28; d_call: -; cdr3_aa: CASSFRTSYEQYF; cdr3_nt: TGTGCCAGCAGCTTTCGGACCAGCTACGAGCAGTACTTC
clone_size: many; j_call: TRBJ2-7; v_call: TRBV7-2; d_call: -; cdr3_aa: CASSPRGSSYEQYF; cdr3_nt: TGTGCCAGCAGCCCCCGAGGCAGCTCCTACGAGCAGTACTTC
clone_size: -; j_call: TRBJ1-3; v_call: TRBV12-3/TRBV12-4; d_call: -; cdr3_aa: CASGRSVASSGNTIYF; cdr3_nt: TGTGCCAGCGGCCGCTCTGTTGCAAGCTCTGGAAACACCATATATTTT
clone_size: -; j_call: TRBJ1-2; v_call: TRBV12-3/TRBV12-4; d_call: -; cdr3_aa: CASKGLGYGYTF; cdr3_nt: TGTGCCAGCAAGGGACTAGGTTATGGCTACACCTTC
clone_size: few; j_call: TRBJ2-5; v_call: TRBV7-3; d_call: -; cdr3_aa: CASSLRSSAQETQYF; cdr3_nt: TGTGCCAGCAGCTTAAGGTCTAGCGCCCAAGAGACCCAGTACTTC
clone_size: many; j_call: TRBJ2-7; v_call: TRBV19; d_call: -; cdr3_aa: CASSPSGQNSYEQYF; cdr3_nt: TGTGCCAGTAGTCCCTCAGGACAGAACTCCTACGAGCAGTACTTC
clone_size: many; j_call: TRBJ1-6; v_call: TRBV7-3; d_call: TRBD1; cdr3_aa: CASSLDRRDSPLHF; cdr3_nt: TGTGCCAGCAGCTTGGACAGGAGGGATTCACCCCTCCACTTT
clone_size: many; j_call: TRBJ2-7; v_call: TRBV20-1; d_call: -; cdr3_aa: CSARLGVRAYEQYF; cdr3_nt: TGCAGTGCTAGATTGGGGGTCCGGGCCTACGAGCAGTACTTC
clone_size: many; j_call: TRBJ1-2; v_call: TRBV19; d_call: -; cdr3_aa: CASSLRQTLGYGYTF; cdr3_nt: TGTGCCAGTAGTCTCCGTCAGACACTCGGCTATGGCTACACCTTC
clone_size: many; j_call: TRBJ2-7; v_call: TRBV5-5; d_call: TRBD2; cdr3_aa: CASSPATSDSYEQYF; cdr3_nt: TGTGCCAGCAGCCCAGCGACTAGCGACTCCTACGAGCAGTACTTC
clone_size: many; j_call: TRBJ2-7; v_call: TRBV2; d_call: -; cdr3_aa: CASSRDRPPYEQYF; cdr3_nt: TGTGCCAGCAGCCGGGACCGTCCGCCCTACGAGCAGTACTTC
clone_size: many; j_call: TRBJ1-1; v_call: TRBV28; d_call: -; cdr3_aa: CASSLRDVLSAMNTEAFF; cdr3_nt: TGTGCCAGCAGTTTGAGGGACGTACTATCGGCTATGAACACTGAAGCTTTCTTT